Below are 5 T cell receptor beta chains sequenced from a single sample in a study of T cell responses to AZD1222 COVID-19 vaccine. Clones were sequenced by immunoSEQ multiplex PCR, and TCRdb holds only the in-frame ones, with some missing. The table has about 110,000 clones, approximately 90% seen once. This specimen was peripheral blood, taken 28 days after the second AZD1222 dose. The receptors here all came from an adult who received the AZD1222 COVID-19 vaccine.

The J gene is TRBJ2-5, the V gene TRBV6-5; TRBD1 might be the D (5 bases). Germline CDR1 is MNHEY and CDR2 is SVGAGI. The CDR3 runs 14 residues. The ends were cut back, 2 bases at V and 1 base at J, with 8 bases in the middle. As DNA, the CDR3 is TGTGCCAGCAGTTACGACAGCAGCCAAGAGACCCAGTACTTC. Its protein is CASSYDSSQETQYF.

The chain uses TRBV5-1 and TRBJ2-5; 10 nucleotides agree with TRBD2. Germline assignment: CDR1 SGHRS and CDR2 YFSETQ. V dropped 8 bases and J dropped 4; count of bases not matched to a gene: 5. This CDR3 has 13 residues. The DNA of the CDR3 is TGCGCCAGTAGTCGGACTAGCGGAGAGACCCAGTACTTC. Translated, it gives CASSRTSGETQYF.

The rearrangement links TRBV6-6 to TRBJ2-7; no clear D gene. The CDR3 covers 13 residues. The germline V and J ends were trimmed by 5 bases and 1 base, with 9 bases remaining between them. Germline V gene lookup returns CDR1 MNHNY and CDR2 SVGAGI (reference sequence). The CDR3 sequence is CASSKDRSYEQYF. DNA of the CDR3: TGTGCCAGCAGTAAGGACCGATCCTACGAGCAGTACTTC.

This chain connects TRBV7-8 to TRBJ2-2, with 12 nucleotides matching TRBD2. The V segment lost 4 bases and the J segment 1 base; nucleotides outside the gene matches: 10. Germline V lookup: CDR1 SGHVS, CDR2 FQNEAQ. The length of the CDR3 is 19 residues. In DNA, the CDR3 is TGTGCCAGCAGCTCCCGGACTAGCGGGACCCCCTTGAACACCGGGGAGCTGTTTTTT. Its protein is CASSSRTSGTPLNTGELFF.

V and J are TRBV6-2 or TRBV6-3 and TRBJ2-7; D remains unclear. This CDR3 is 13 amino acids long. Germline values: CDR1 MNHEY, CDR2 SVGEGT. The V gene lost 1 base and the J gene lost 2 bases, with 6 bases spanning the gap. CDR3: CASSYLDAYEQYF. The CDR3 DNA reads as TGTGCCAGCAGTTACTTGGACGCCTACGAGCAGTACTTC.